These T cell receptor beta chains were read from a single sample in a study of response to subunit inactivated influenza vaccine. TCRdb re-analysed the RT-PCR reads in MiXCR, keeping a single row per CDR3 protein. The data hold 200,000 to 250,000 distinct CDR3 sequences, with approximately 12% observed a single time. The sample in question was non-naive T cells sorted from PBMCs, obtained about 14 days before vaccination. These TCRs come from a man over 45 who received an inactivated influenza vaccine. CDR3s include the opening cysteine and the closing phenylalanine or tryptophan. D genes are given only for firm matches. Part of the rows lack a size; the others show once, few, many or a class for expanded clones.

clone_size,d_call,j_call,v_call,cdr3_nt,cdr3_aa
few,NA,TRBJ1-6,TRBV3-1,TGTGCCAGCAGCCACTGGGGGGAAGGCTCACCCCTCCACTTT,CASSHWGEGSPLHF
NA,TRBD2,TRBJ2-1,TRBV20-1,TGCAGTGCTAGTTCCACTAGCGGGGCTGGTGAGCAGTTCTTC,CSASSTSGAGEQFF
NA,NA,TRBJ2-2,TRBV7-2,TGTGCCAGCAGCCGAGGTACTCCGAGAAGTGGCGGGGAGCTGTTTTTT,CASSRGTPRSGGELFF
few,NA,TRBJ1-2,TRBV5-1,TGCGCCAGCAGCTTGGAAGGGGTCTCCTATGGCTACACCTTC,CASSLEGVSYGYTF
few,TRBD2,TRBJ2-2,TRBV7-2,TGTGCCAGCAGCTTAGGACTAGCGGGGGTAACCGGGGAGCTGTTTTTT,CASSLGLAGVTGELFF
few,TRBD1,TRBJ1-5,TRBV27,TGTGCCAGCACCTCTACCGGGACAGGACGACAGCCCCAGCATTTT,CASTSTGTGRQPQHF
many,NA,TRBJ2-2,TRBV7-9,TGTGCCAGCAGCCTCACCCGGGGGACCGGGGAGCTGTTTTTT,CASSLTRGTGELFF
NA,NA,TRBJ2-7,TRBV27,TGTACCAGCAGTTTATCCGGCTATTGGGTCTACGAGCAGTACTTC,CTSSLSGYWVYEQYF
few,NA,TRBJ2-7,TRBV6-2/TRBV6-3,TGTGCCAGCAGCCGTGGGGTCAGTGCGCAGTACTTC,CASSRGVSAQYF
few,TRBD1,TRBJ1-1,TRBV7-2,TGTGCCAGCAGCTTAGCCCCAGGGGGCATCACTGAAGCTTTCTTT,CASSLAPGGITEAFF
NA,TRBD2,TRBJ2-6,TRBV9,TGTGCCAGCAGCCCCGGGAGGGTCGGGGCCAACGTCCTGACTTTC,CASSPGRVGANVLTF
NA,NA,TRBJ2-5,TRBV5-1,TGCGCCAGCAGCCTGCTCGGGGCGGACCAAGAGACCCAGTACTTC,CASSLLGADQETQYF
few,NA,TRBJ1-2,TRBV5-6,TGTGCCAGCAGCTTGCAGGGTACGGCCTATGGCTACACCTTC,CASSLQGTAYGYTF
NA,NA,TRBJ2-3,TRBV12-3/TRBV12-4,TGTGCCAGCAGGGCAGGGTTAGGATACAGCACAGATACGCAGTATTTT,CASRAGLGYSTDTQYF
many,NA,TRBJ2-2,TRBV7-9,TGTGCCAGCAGCTTAGAGGCGGGCACCGGGGAGCTGTTTTTT,CASSLEAGTGELFF
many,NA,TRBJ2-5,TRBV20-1,TGCAGTGCCACATCAGGGTCCCAAGAGACCCAGTACTTC,CSATSGSQETQYF
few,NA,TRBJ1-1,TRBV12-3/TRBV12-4,TGTGCCAGCAGACCTCGCCGATGGGGCACTGAAGCTTTCTTT,CASRPRRWGTEAFF
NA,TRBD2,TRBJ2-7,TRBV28,TGTGCCAGCAGTTTTGCAGGGAGGGCTAGCGGGAGCTACGAGCAGTACTTC,CASSFAGRASGSYEQYF
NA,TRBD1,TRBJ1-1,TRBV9,TGTGCCAGCAGCGCGGACAGGGTTACTGAAGCTTTCTTT,CASSADRVTEAFF
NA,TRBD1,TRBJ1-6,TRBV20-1,TGCAGTGTCCCGGACAGGGGGCGTAATTCACCCCTCCACTTT,CSVPDRGRNSPLHF
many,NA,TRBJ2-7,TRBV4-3,TGCGCCAGCAGCCAAGCTATGGGACAAGGGGGATCCTACGAGCAGTACTTC,CASSQAMGQGGSYEQYF
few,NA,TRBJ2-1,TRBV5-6,TGTGCCAGCACACCACTATCAGCTCACTCCAATGAGCAGTTCTTC,CASTPLSAHSNEQFF
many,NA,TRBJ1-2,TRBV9,TGTGCCAGCAGCGTAGCTCCTGGGGTCGGGCATGGCTACACCTTC,CASSVAPGVGHGYTF
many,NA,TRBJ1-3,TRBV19,TGTGCCAGTAGTATCGCCGGATTTCGGGGAAACACCATATATTTT,CASSIAGFRGNTIYF
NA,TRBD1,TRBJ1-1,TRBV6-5,TGTGCCAGCAGTTACTCTTTGACAGGGGGGGGGACTGAAGCTTTCTTT,CASSYSLTGGGTEAFF
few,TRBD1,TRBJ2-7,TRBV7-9,TGTGCCAGCAGCATCTATACAGGGGTCGAGCAGTACTTC,CASSIYTGVEQYF
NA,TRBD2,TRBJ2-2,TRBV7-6,TGTGCCAGCAGCCCACTAGCGGGAAACACCGGGGAGCTGTTTTTT,CASSPLAGNTGELFF
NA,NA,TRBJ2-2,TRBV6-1,TGTGCCAGCAGTGTTCCCAGGGCGAACACCGGGGAGCTGTTTTTT,CASSVPRANTGELFF
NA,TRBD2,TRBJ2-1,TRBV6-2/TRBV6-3,TGTGCCAGCAGTCACACGCGACTAGCTGTCGGTGAGCAGTTCTTC,CASSHTRLAVGEQFF
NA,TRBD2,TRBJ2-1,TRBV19,TGTGCCAGTAGTTTGACTAGCGAGTACAATGAGCAGTTCTTC,CASSLTSEYNEQFF
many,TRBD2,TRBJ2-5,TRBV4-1,TGCGCCAGCAGCCGAGAACTAGCGGCCCTCCCCGAGACCCAGTACTTC,CASSRELAALPETQYF
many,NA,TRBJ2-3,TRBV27,TGTGCCAGCAGTCTCCTGGCCGGGCGGATGACAGATACGCAGTATTTT,CASSLLAGRMTDTQYF